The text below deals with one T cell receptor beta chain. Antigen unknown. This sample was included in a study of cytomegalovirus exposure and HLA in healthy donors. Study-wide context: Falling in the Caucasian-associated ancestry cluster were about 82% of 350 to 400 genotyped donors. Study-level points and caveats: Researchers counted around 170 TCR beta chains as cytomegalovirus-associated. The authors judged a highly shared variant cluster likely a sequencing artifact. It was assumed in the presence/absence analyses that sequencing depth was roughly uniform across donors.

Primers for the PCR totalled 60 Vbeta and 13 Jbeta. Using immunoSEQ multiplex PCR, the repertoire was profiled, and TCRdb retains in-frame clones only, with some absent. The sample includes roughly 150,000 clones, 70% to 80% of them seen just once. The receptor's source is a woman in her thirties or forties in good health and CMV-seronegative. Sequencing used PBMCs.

DNA for the CDR3: TGTGCCAGCAGCTTAGAGGCGGGGAGCTCCTACGAGCAGTACTTC. It translates to CASSLEAGSSYEQYF. J is TRBJ2-7 and V is TRBV7-9; D might be TRBD2 (6 bases). This CDR3 comprises 15 residues. Germline V gene sequence: CDR1 SEHNR, CDR2 FQNEAQ (reference sequence). Trimming cost V 1 base and J 0 bases, with 10 bases left between them.